The next 5 T cell receptor beta chains were all read from a single sample in a study of spatial heterogeneity in lung cancer. Documented time point: sample taken at primary tumor resection. No cells were sorted before sequencing. The whole RNA sequenced was extracted from tumor, nontumor lung or frozen PBMC. TCRdb re-called the 5' RACE reads with MiXCR, one entry per CDR3 protein. Here the sample spans 35,000 to 55,000 distinct CDR3 sequences, 6% to 7.5% being singletons. The specimen comprised PBMCs, sampled at surgery. The source of these receptors is a female donor with early-stage non-small cell lung cancer.

As concerns this clonotype: A read error may explain this, as a much larger clone is one base away. V gene TRBV7-2 combines with J gene TRBJ2-1; 8 bases are a match to TRBD2. Looked up from germline, CDR1 is SGHTA and CDR2 is FQGNSA. This CDR3 is 13 amino acids long. The CDR3 nucleotides read TGTGCCAGCGGCTTAGCGGGGTTCAATGAGCAGTTCTTC. Its translation is CASGLAGFNEQFF.

This clonotype occurred many times. The chain has TRBV30 and TRBJ1-5; a possible D gene is TRBD1 (5 bases). The germline V gene encodes CDR1 GTSNPN and CDR2 SVGIG (reference sequence). Trimming removed 0 bases at V and 4 bases at J, with 19 bases between. This CDR3 contains 17 residues. CDR3 residues: CAWSVRGGVMGNQPQHF. CDR3 sequence (DNA): TGTGCCTGGAGTGTTCGAGGAGGGGTGATGGGGAATCAGCCCCAGCATTTT.

Comments on this clonotype: A clone one base away is much larger, so this may be a read error. V usage is TRBV6-5 and J usage is TRBJ1-4, with D hard to call. Trimming cost V 10 bases and J 7 bases, with 19 bases left between them. CDR1 MNHEY and CDR2 SVGAGI come from the germline V gene. This CDR3 spans 14 amino acids. CDR3 in DNA: TGTGCCAACACCCGACTCATGGGAGGTGAAAAACTGTTTTTT. This translates into CANTRLMGGEKLFF.

This clonotype was seen at least ten times. The chain uses TRBV5-1 and TRBJ2-2, with D possibly matching TRBD2 (5 bases). This CDR3 region has 16 residues. The V and J ends lost 0 bases and 0 bases respectively, with 9 bases between them. The germline CDR1 and CDR2 sequences are SGHRS and YFSETQ. CDR3 sequence reads: CASSLGFGANTGELFF. CDR3 nucleotides: TGCGCCAGCAGCTTGGGATTCGGGGCGAACACCGGGGAGCTGTTTTTT.

The table lists this clonotype with a few counts. The chain couples TRBV7-8 to TRBJ2-2; TRBD1 or TRBD2 may be the D gene (5 bases each). The CDR3 is 13 residues long. Germline V gives CDR1 SGHVS, CDR2 FQNEAQ. Trimming pared 5 bases from V and 4 bases from J, leaving 8 bases between. The CDR3 loop reads CASSEGPTGELFF. The CDR3 DNA reads TGTGCCAGCAGCGAGGGACCCACCGGGGAGCTGTTTTTT. Variable domain in full (rest from reference TRBV7-8 and TRBJ2-2): GAGVSQSPRYKVAKRGQDVALRCDPISGHVSLFWYQQALGQGPEFLTYFQNEAQLDKSGLPSDRFFAERPEGSVSTLKIQRTQQEDSAVYLCASSEGPTGELFFGEGSRLTVL.